The subject of this entry is one T cell receptor beta chain. This CDR3 contains 14 residues. The V gene's germline CDR1 is SGHVS and CDR2 FQNEAQ. Trimming cost V 7 bases and J 4 bases, with 16 bases left between them. The sample originates from a study of blood T cell repertoires in COVID-19. Study details: Whether acute or convalescent, the COVID-19 samples came from the United States, Italy and Spain. T cells, B-cell-depleted T cells, or PBMCs provided the cDNA or gDNA that served as material.

The assay was immunoSEQ multiplex PCR, and TCRdb's table has in-frame clones only and misses some. Among about 170,000 clones listed, about 83% were seen once. The TCR was taken from a man between 18 and 29 years old with active or convalescent COVID-19. V and J are TRBV7-8 and TRBJ1-2, with D uncertain. Source material: peripheral blood. The CDR3 DNA reads TGTGCCAGCACCCAGACCGTGGGAGGCTATGGCTACACCTTC. The encoded protein is CASTQTVGGYGYTF.